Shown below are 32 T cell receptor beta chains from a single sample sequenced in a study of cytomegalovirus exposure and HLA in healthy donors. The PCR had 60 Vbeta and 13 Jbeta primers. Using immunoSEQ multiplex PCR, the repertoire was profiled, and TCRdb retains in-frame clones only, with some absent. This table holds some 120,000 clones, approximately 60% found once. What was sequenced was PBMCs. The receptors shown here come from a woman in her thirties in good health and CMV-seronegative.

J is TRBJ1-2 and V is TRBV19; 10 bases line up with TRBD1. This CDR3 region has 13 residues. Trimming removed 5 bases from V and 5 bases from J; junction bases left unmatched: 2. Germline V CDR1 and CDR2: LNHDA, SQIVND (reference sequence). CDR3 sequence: CASSAGQGYGYTF. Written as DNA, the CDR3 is TGTGCCAGTAGTGCGGGACAGGGGTATGGCTACACCTTC. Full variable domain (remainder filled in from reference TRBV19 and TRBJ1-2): DGGITQSPKYLFRKEGQNVTLSCEQNLNHDAMYWYRQDPGQGLRLIYYSQIVNDFQKGDIAEGYSVSREKKESFPLTVTSAQKNPTAFYLCASSAGQGYGYTFGSGTRLTVV.

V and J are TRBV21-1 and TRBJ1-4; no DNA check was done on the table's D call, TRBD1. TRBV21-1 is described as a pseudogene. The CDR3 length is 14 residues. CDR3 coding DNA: TGTGCCAGCAATCTTTCGTCAGGTGATGAAAAACTGTTTTTT. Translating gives CASNLSSGDEKLFF.

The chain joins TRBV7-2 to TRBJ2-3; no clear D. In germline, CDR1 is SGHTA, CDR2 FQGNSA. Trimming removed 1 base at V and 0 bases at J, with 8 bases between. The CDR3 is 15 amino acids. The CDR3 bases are TGTGCCAGCAGCTTAGGCTCAGTCAGCACAGATACGCAGTATTTT. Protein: CASSLGSVSTDTQYF.

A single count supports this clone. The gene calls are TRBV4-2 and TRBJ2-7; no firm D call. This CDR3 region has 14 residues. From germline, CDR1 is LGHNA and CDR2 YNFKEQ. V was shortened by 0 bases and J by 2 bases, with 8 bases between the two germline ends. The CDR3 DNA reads TGTGCCAGCAGCCAAGACCTCGTTACCTACGAGCAGTACTTC. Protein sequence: CASSQDLVTYEQYF.

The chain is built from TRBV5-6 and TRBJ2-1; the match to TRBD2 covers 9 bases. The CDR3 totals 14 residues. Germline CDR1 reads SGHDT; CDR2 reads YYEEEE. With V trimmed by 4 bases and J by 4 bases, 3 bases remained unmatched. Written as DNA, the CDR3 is TGTGCCAGCAGCCCGACTAGCGGTTACAATGAGCAGTTCTTC. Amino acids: CASSPTSGYNEQFF.

The CDR3 is CASSKAAPPNSPLHF. For the CDR3, the DNA is TGTGCCAGTAGTAAGGCGGCTCCGCCTAATTCACCCCTCCACTTT. This rearrangement joins TRBV19 to TRBJ1-6, with D unclear. Looked up from germline, CDR1 is LNHDA and CDR2 is SQIVND (reference sequence). Trimming shortened V by 4 bases and J by 6 bases, and 13 bases separated the two germline ends. The CDR3 has 15 residues.

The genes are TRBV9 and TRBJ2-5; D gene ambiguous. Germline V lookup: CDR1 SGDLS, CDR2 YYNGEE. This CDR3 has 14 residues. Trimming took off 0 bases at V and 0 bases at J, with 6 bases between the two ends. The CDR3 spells CASSVESDQETQYF. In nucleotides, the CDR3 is TGTGCCAGCAGCGTAGAAAGCGACCAAGAGACCCAGTACTTC. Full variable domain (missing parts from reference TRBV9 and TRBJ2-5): DSGVTQTPKHLITATGQRVTLRCSPRSGDLSVYWYQQSLDQGLQFLIQYYNGEERAKGNILERFSAQQFPDLHSELNLSSLELGDSALYFCASSVESDQETQYFGPGTRLLVL.

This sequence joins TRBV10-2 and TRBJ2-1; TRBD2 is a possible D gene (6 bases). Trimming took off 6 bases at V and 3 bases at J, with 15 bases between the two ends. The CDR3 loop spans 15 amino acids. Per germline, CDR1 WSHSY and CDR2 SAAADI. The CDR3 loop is CASRALARNYNEQFF. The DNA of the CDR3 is TGCGCCAGCAGGGCCCTAGCGCGGAACTACAATGAGCAGTTCTTC.

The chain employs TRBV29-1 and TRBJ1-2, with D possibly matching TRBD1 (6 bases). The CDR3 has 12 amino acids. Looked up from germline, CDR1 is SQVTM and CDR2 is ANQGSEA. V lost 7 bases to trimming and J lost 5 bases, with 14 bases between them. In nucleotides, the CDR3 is TGCAGCGACCAACAGGGCGGGTATGGCTACACCTTC. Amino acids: CSDQQGGYGYTF.

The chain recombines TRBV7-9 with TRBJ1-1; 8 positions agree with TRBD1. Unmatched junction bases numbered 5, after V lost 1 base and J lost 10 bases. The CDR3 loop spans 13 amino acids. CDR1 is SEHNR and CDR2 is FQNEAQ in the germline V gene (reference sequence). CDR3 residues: CASSLVAQGGAFF. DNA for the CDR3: TGTGCCAGCAGCTTAGTTGCACAGGGGGGAGCTTTCTTT.

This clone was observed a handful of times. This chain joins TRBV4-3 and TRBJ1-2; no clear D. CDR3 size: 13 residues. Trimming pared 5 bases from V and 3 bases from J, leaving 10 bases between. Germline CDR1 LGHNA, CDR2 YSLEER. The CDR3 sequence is CASSLGSHYGYTF. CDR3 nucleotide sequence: TGCGCCAGCAGCTTGGGGAGTCACTATGGCTACACCTTC.

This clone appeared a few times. This chain's CDR3 is CASSQAVNNEQFF. The CDR3 bases are TGCGCCAGCAGCCAAGCGGTAAACAATGAGCAGTTCTTC. This chain connects TRBV4-3 to TRBJ2-1; D gene uncertain. This CDR3 is 13 amino acids long. V was pared by 1 base and J by 5 bases, with 6 bases between. Germline loops: CDR1 LGHNA, CDR2 YSLEER.

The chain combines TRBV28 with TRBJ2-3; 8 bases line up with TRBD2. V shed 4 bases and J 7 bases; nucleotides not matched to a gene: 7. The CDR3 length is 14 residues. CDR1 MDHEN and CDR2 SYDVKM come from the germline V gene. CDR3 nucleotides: TGTGCCAGCAGTTGGAGCGGGAGTTCAAATACGCAGTATTTT. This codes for CASSWSGSSNTQYF.

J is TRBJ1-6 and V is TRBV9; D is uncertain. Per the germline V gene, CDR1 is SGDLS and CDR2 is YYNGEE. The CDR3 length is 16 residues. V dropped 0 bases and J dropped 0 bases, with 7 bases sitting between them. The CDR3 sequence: CASSVDSLSYNSPLHF. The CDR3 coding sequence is TGTGCCAGCAGCGTAGACAGTCTCTCCTATAATTCACCCCTCCACTTT.

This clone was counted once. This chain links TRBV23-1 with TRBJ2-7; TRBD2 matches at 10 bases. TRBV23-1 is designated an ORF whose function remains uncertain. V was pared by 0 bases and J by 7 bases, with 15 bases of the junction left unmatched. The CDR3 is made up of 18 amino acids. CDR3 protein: CASSQSWASGSPPGEQYF. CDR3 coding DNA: TGCGCCAGCAGTCAATCGTGGGCTAGCGGGAGTCCCCCAGGGGAGCAGTACTTC.

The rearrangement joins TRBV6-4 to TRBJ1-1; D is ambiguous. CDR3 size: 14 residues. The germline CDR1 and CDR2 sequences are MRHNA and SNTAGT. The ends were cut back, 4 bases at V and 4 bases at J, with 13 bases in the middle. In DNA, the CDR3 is TGTGCCAGCAGTGGAACAGCGGGAGGCACTGAAGCTTTCTTT. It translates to CASSGTAGGTEAFF.

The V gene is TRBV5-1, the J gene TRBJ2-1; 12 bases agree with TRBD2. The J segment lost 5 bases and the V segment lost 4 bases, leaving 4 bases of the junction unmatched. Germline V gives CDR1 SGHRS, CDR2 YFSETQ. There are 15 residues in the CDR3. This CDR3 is CASSRLAGGDNEQFF. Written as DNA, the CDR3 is TGCGCCAGCAGCCGTCTAGCGGGAGGGGACAATGAGCAGTTCTTC. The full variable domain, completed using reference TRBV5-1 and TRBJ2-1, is KAGVTQTPRYLIKTRGQQVTLSCSPISGHRSVSWYQQTPGQGLQFLFEYFSETQRNKGNFPGRFSGRQFSNSRSEMNVSTLELGDSALYLCASSRLAGGDNEQFFGPGTRLTVL.

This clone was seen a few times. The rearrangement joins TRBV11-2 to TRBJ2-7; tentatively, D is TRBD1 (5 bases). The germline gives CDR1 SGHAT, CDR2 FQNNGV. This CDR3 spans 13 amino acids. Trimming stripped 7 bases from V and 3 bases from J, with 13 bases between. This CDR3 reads CASKPSDSYEQYF. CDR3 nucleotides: TGTGCCAGCAAACCAAGTGACAGCTACGAGCAGTACTTC.

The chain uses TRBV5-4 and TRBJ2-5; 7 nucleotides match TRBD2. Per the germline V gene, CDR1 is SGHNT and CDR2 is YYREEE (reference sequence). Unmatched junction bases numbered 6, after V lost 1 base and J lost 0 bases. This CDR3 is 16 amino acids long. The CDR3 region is CASSLIPSGHQETQYF. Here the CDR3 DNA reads TGTGCCAGCAGCTTGATTCCTAGCGGACACCAAGAGACCCAGTACTTC.

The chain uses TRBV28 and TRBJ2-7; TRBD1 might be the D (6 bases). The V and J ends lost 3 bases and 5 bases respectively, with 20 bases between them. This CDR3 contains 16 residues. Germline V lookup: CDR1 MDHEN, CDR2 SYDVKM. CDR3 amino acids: CASSFAGQGTYHEQYF. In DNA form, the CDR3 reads TGTGCCAGCAGTTTTGCCGGCCAGGGGACATACCACGAGCAGTACTTC.

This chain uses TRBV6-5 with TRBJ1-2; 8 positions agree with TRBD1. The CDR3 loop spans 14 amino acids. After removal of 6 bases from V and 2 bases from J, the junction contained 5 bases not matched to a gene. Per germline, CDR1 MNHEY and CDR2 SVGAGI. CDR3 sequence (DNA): TGTGCCAGCAGCAAAGGACAGGGAAACTATGGCTACACCTTC. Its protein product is CASSKGQGNYGYTF.

This chain's CDR3 is CASSPDYSGNTIYF. The CDR3 region has the DNA TGTGCCAGCAGTCCGGACTACTCTGGAAACACCATATATTTT. This chain uses TRBV28 with TRBJ1-3; D is undetermined. Trimming took 5 bases from V and 0 from J, leaving 8 bases between them. This CDR3 comprises 14 residues. Germline-derived CDR1 and CDR2 are MDHEN and SYDVKM.

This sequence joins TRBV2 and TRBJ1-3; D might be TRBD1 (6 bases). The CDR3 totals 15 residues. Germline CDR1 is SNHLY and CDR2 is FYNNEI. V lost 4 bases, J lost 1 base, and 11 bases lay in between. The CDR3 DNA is TGTGCCAGCAGTGTGGGGACAAATTCTGGAAACACCATATATTTT. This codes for CASSVGTNSGNTIYF. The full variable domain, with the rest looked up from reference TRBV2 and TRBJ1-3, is EPEVTQTPSHQVTQMGQEVILRCVPISNHLYFYWYRQILGQKVEFLVSFYNNEISEKSEIFDDQFSVERPDGSNFTLKIRSTKLEDSAMYFCASSVGTNSGNTIYFGEGSWLTVV.

CDR3 nucleotides: TGTGCCAGCGGAGTAGGTCACGGGACCCAGTACTTC. This sequence encodes CASGVGHGTQYF. The chain has TRBV27 and TRBJ2-5; D ambiguous. CDR3 size: 12 residues. Germline V gives CDR1 MNHEY, CDR2 SMNVEV (reference sequence). The V gene lost 8 bases and the J gene lost 7 bases, with 14 bases spanning the gap.

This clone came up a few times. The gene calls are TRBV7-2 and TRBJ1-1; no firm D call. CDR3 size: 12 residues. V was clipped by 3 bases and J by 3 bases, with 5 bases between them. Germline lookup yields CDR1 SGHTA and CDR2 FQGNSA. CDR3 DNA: TGTGCCAGCAGCTTCTCCGACACTGAAGCTTTCTTT. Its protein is CASSFSDTEAFF. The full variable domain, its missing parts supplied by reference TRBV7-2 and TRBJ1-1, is GAGVSQSPSNKVTEKGKDVELRCDPISGHTALYWYRQSLGQGLEFLIYFQGNSAPDKSGLPSDRFSAERTGGSVSTLTIQRTQQEDSAVYLCASSFSDTEAFFGQGTRLTVV.

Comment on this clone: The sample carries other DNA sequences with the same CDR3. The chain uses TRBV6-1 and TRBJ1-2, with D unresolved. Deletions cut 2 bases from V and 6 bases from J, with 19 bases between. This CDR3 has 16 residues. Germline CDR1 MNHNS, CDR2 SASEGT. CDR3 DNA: TGTGCCAGCAGTGAACTGCCGGGATTCCGGGGTGATGGCTACACCTTC. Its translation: CASSELPGFRGDGYTF.

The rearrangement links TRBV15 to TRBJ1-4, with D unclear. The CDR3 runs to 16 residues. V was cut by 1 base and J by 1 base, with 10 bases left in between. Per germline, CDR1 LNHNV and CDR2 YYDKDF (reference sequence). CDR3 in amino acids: CATSRGSVRTNEKLFF. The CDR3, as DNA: TGTGCCACCAGCAGAGGCTCGGTGAGAACTAATGAAAAACTGTTTTTT.

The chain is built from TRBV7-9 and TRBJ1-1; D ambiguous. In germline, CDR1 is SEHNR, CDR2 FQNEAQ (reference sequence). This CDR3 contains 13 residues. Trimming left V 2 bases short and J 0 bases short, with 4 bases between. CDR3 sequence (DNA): TGTGCCAGCAGCTTAACAGTGAACACTGAAGCTTTCTTT. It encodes CASSLTVNTEAFF.

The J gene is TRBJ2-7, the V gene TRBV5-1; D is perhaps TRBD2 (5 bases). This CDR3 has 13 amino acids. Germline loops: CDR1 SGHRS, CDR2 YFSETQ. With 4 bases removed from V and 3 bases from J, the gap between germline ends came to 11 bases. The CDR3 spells CASSIGLIYEQYF. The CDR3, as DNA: TGCGCCAGCAGCATCGGACTGATCTACGAGCAGTACTTC.

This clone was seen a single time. As DNA, the CDR3 is TGTGCCAGCAGCTTAGCAGTGGGCAGCACAGATACGCAGTATTTT. This encodes CASSLAVGSTDTQYF. V is TRBV11-1 and J is TRBJ2-3; D gene ambiguous. The V end was cut by 0 bases, the J end by 0 bases, with 7 bases between. This CDR3 comprises 15 residues. Germline CDR1 reads SGHAT; CDR2 reads FQDESV (reference sequence). The full variable domain, with the rest looked up from reference TRBV11-1 and TRBJ2-3, is EAEVAQSPRYKITEKSQAVAFWCDPISGHATLYWYRQILGQGPELLVQFQDESVVDDSQLPKDRFSAERLKGVDSTLKIQPAELGDSAMYLCASSLAVGSTDTQYFGPGTRLTVL.

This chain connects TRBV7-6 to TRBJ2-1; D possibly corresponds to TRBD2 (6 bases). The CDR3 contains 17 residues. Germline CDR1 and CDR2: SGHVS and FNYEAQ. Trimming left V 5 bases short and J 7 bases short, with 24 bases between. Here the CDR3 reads CASSTHLMGLTRNEQFF. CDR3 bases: TGTGCCAGCAGCACACACTTAATGGGACTCACCAGGAATGAGCAGTTCTTC.

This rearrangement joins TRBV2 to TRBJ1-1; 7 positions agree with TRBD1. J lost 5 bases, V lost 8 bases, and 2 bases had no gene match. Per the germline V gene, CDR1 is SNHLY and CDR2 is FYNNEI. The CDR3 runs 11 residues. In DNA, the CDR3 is TGTGCCAGCCTACAGGGGACTGAAGCTTTCTTT. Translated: CASLQGTEAFF.